This T cell receptor (beta chain) was captured in a study of T cells in Graves' hyperthyroidism and ophthalmopathy. The CDR3 regions of TCR beta were amplified from RNA transcripts. First-round RT-PCR targeting the TCR CDR3 was performed with the HTBI primer set. MiXCR was run by TCRdb on the multiplex PCR reads, yielding one entry per CDR3 protein. The table records 560,000 or so distinct CDR3 sequences, around 46% of them present only once. The CDR3 covers 16 residues. Trimming shortened V by 10 bases and J by 5 bases, and 26 bases separated the two germline ends. Germline V gene sequence: CDR1 ENHRY, CDR2 SYGVKD.

Sequencing was carried out using peripheral blood or thyroid tissue (not recorded which). This sequence joins TRBV10-3 and TRBJ2-5; weak D call: TRBD1 (6 bases). The source is a woman younger than 35 with Graves' hyperthyroidism. CDR3 in DNA: TGTGCCAGCAGGCCAACTAGACTACAGGGTTCGGAGACCCAGTACTTC. Translation: CASRPTRLQGSETQYF.